The 21 T cell receptor beta chains below were found in one sample sequenced in a study of cytomegalovirus exposure and HLA in healthy donors. Both 60 Vbeta primers and 13 Jbeta primers went into the PCR. The table came from immunoSEQ multiplex PCR; TCRdb's copy has only in-frame clones and leaves some out. This table has 150,000 to 200,000 clones, roughly 79% appearing once. Sequencing was performed on PBMCs. The source of these receptors is a man in his forties in good health and CMV-seropositive.

This clone was seen just once. The chain employs TRBV30 and TRBJ2-7, with D maybe TRBD2 (6 bases). This CDR3 comprises 14 residues. V lost 2 bases and J 5 bases, leaving 16 bases between the germline ends. Per the germline V gene, CDR1 is GTSNPN and CDR2 is SVGIG (reference sequence). The CDR3 nucleotides are TGTGCCTGGAGTTGGAACGGGAGAGTCCACGAGCAGTACTTC. This encodes CAWSWNGRVHEQYF.

The chain recombines TRBV7-2 with TRBJ1-5, with D uncertain. Trimming removed 0 bases from V and 7 bases from J, with 4 bases in between. From germline, CDR1 is SGHTA and CDR2 FQGNSA. The length of the CDR3 is 12 residues. The CDR3 DNA reads as TGTGCCAGCAGCTTAGCCGGGCAGCCCCAGCATTTT. Amino acids: CASSLAGQPQHF.

The chain employs TRBV7-9 and TRBJ1-2; perhaps TRBD1 as D (5 bases). Per germline, CDR1 SEHNR and CDR2 FQNEAQ (reference sequence). The CDR3 is 15 residues long. V lost 5 bases and J lost 3, with 16 bases in between. The CDR3 here is CASSPTGGRDYGYTF. The CDR3 bases are TGTGCCAGCAGCCCAACCGGGGGTAGGGACTATGGCTACACCTTC.

This chain links TRBV4-1 with TRBJ2-7, with 10 bases identical to TRBD1. Germline V lookup: CDR1 MGHRA, CDR2 YSYEKL. This CDR3 has 13 residues. Unmatched junction bases numbered 5, after V lost 9 bases and J lost 3 bases. CDR3 DNA: TGCGCCAGACTAGGACAGGGGGTCTACGAGCAGTACTTC. Amino acids: CARLGQGVYEQYF.

The chain couples TRBV5-4 to TRBJ2-2; 7 bases are shared with TRBD1. The CDR3 has 15 residues. With 2 bases clipped from V and 3 bases from J, the junction kept 4 bases outside the gene matches. Germline V gene lookup returns CDR1 SGHNT and CDR2 YYREEE (reference sequence). Here the CDR3 DNA reads TGTGCCAGCAGCTTAAAGGGGGCAGACACCGGGGAGCTGTTTTTT. It is translated as CASSLKGADTGELFF.

The V call is TRBV28, the J call TRBJ1-1; tentatively, D is TRBD1 (5 bases). The CDR3 is 15 amino acids. Germline values: CDR1 MDHEN, CDR2 SYDVKM. V lost 4 bases to trimming and J lost 1 base, with 13 bases between them. In DNA, the CDR3 is TGTGCCAGCAGTTCACCTACAGGCCCGAACACTGAAGCTTTCTTT. Translating gives CASSSPTGPNTEAFF.

In the case of this clone: This same CDR3 is encoded by further DNA sequences in the sample. The chain is built from TRBV7-9 and TRBJ2-1, with D possibly matching TRBD2 (7 bases). Germline CDR1 reads SEHNR; CDR2 reads FQNEAQ (reference sequence). The CDR3 is 15 amino acids. V lost 1 base and J 4 bases, leaving 11 bases between the germline ends. The CDR3: CASSLGRGTYNEQFF. CDR3 coding DNA: TGTGCCAGCAGCTTAGGGCGGGGGACATACAATGAGCAGTTCTTC. The whole variable domain, remainder taken from reference TRBV7-9 and TRBJ2-1, is DTGVSQNPRHKITKRGQNVTFRCDPISEHNRLYWYRQTLGQGPEFLTYFQNEAQLEKSRLLSDRFSAERPKGSFSTLEIQRTEQGDSAMYLCASSLGRGTYNEQFFGPGTRLTVL.

This rearrangement joins TRBV27 to TRBJ1-6; 7 bases agree with TRBD1. The CDR3 is 13 residues long. CDR1 and CDR2 from the germline V gene are MNHEY and SMNVEV (reference sequence). The J segment lost 10 bases and the V segment lost 3 bases, leaving 3 bases of the junction unmatched. In DNA form, the CDR3 reads TGTGCCAGCAGTTTGACAGGGATATCACCCCTCCACTTT. Translation gives CASSLTGISPLHF.

The chain recombines TRBV5-1 with TRBJ2-5; possible D gene TRBD1, 6 bases. This CDR3 has 14 residues. Per the germline V gene, CDR1 is SGHRS and CDR2 is YFSETQ. V was pared by 0 bases and J by 4 bases, with 10 bases between. The CDR3 DNA sequence: TGCGCCAGCAGCTTGGAGCAGGGGAGAGAGACCCAGTACTTC. This translates into CASSLEQGRETQYF.

This chain joins TRBV2 and TRBJ2-7; TRBD1 aligns across 7 bases. The germline CDR1 and CDR2 sequences are SNHLY and FYNNEI. The CDR3 contains 15 residues. The trim removed 0 bases at V and 3 bases at J, leaving 5 bases unmatched. In DNA form, the CDR3 reads TGTGCCAGCAGTGAAGCGAACGGGGACAGCTACGAGCAGTACTTC. Encoded protein: CASSEANGDSYEQYF.

The chain carries TRBV18 and TRBJ2-7; tentatively, D is TRBD2 (5 bases). Germline V CDR1 and CDR2: KGHSH, LQKENI. There are 14 residues in the CDR3. V lost 3 bases, J lost 4 bases, and 13 bases lay in between. Here the CDR3 DNA reads TGTGCCAGCTCACCTTCGGGATATGCGTACGAGCAGTACTTC. Its protein is CASSPSGYAYEQYF.

This chain connects TRBV6-6 to TRBJ1-6; D call uncertain. Germline lookup yields CDR1 MNHNY and CDR2 SVGAGI (reference sequence). The V gene lost 6 bases and the J gene lost 1 base, with 10 bases spanning the gap. The CDR3 extends over 15 amino acids. As DNA, the CDR3 is TGTGCCAGCAGAGACGGAGGGTCCTATAATTCACCCCTCCACTTT. The encoded protein is CASRDGGSYNSPLHF.

The chain employs TRBV10-3 and TRBJ2-7; 11 positions match TRBD1. The CDR3 is made up of 16 amino acids. The germline V gene has CDR1 ENHRY and CDR2 SYGVKD. V gave up 6 bases and J gave up 2 bases; unmatched junction bases: 9. Written as DNA, the CDR3 is TGTGCCATCAGGGGACAGGGGGTAGGCACGGCCTACGAGCAGTACTTC. This gives the protein CAIRGQGVGTAYEQYF.

In its sample, this clone was seen once. This chain uses TRBV2 with TRBJ2-1, with D possibly being TRBD2 (5 bases). CDR3 length: 15 residues. The V end lost 6 bases, the J end lost 9 bases, and 21 bases lay between the germline ends. Germline lookup yields CDR1 SNHLY and CDR2 FYNNEI. The DNA of the CDR3 is TGTGCCAGCAGCCGAATAGCGTACCCCCCGGGTGAGCAGTTCTTC. Protein: CASSRIAYPPGEQFF.

The sample holds a few counts of this clone. V usage is TRBV7-8 and J usage is TRBJ2-5, with D perhaps matching TRBD1 (7 bases). The J call may be in error: the DNA end matches TRBJ2-7 better. The length of the CDR3 is 16 residues. Germline V gene sequence: CDR1 SGHVS, CDR2 FQNEAQ. The CDR3, as DNA: TGTGCCAGCAGCCCCCGAGGGGGCGGGGTACTTGACGAGCAGTACTTC. Protein sequence: CASSPRGGGVLDEQYF.

The rearrangement joins TRBV11-3 to TRBJ2-3, with D perhaps matching TRBD2 (5 bases). This CDR3 comprises 17 residues. The germline V gene has CDR1 SGHNT and CDR2 YENEEA. Between the trimmed V and J ends, which lost 1 base and 2 bases, there was a span of 16 bases. This CDR3 is CASSLGWAGPTTDTQYF. The CDR3 DNA sequence: TGTGCCAGCAGCTTAGGTTGGGCGGGCCCGACCACAGATACGCAGTATTTT.

The V call is TRBV10-3, the J call TRBJ1-3, with a weak D call TRBD1 (6 bases). Germline assignment: CDR1 ENHRY and CDR2 SYGVKD. This CDR3 contains 15 residues. V gave up 0 bases and J gave up 4 bases, with 10 bases separating them. This chain's CDR3 is CAISESGGRGNTIYF. Here the CDR3 DNA reads TGTGCCATCAGTGAGTCCGGGGGGCGAGGAAACACCATATATTTT.

The CDR3 reads CASSFRTGELFF. For the CDR3, the DNA is TGTGCCAGCAGCTTCAGGACCGGGGAGCTGTTTTTT. The J gene is TRBJ2-2, the V gene TRBV7-9; D ambiguous. CDR3 size: 12 residues. Germline lookup yields CDR1 SEHNR and CDR2 FQNEAQ (reference sequence). The V end lost 3 bases, the J end lost 5 bases, and 4 bases lay between the germline ends.

The V and J genes are TRBV7-8 and TRBJ2-4; D unresolved. CDR3 length: 12 residues. The ends were cut back, 1 base at V and 8 bases at J, with 6 bases in the middle. Germline assignment: CDR1 SGHVS and CDR2 FQNEAQ. CDR3 in amino acids: CASSLGQDIQYF. The CDR3 DNA reads as TGTGCCAGCAGCTTAGGGCAAGACATTCAGTACTTC. Full variable domain (remainder filled in from reference TRBV7-8 and TRBJ2-4): GAGVSQSPRYKVAKRGQDVALRCDPISGHVSLFWYQQALGQGPEFLTYFQNEAQLDKSGLPSDRFFAERPEGSVSTLKIQRTQQEDSAVYLCASSLGQDIQYFGAGTRLSVL.

The chain links TRBV5-4 to TRBJ2-4, with 8 bases fitting TRBD2. From germline, CDR1 is SGHNT and CDR2 YYREEE (reference sequence). This CDR3 spans 17 amino acids. Germline trimming cut 4 bases from V and 0 bases from J; bases unmatched to any gene: 9. CDR3 protein: CASSQLAVGLAKNIQYF. The CDR3 coding sequence is TGTGCCAGCAGCCAACTAGCGGTGGGCCTAGCCAAAAACATTCAGTACTTC.

This chain connects TRBV5-8 to TRBJ1-1; D gene uncertain. This CDR3 is 11 amino acids long. In germline, CDR1 is SGHTS, CDR2 YDEGEE. V was cut by 4 bases and J by 3 bases, with 4 bases left in between. The CDR3 protein is CASSLYTEAFF. CDR3 bases: TGTGCCAGCAGCCTCTACACTGAAGCTTTCTTT.